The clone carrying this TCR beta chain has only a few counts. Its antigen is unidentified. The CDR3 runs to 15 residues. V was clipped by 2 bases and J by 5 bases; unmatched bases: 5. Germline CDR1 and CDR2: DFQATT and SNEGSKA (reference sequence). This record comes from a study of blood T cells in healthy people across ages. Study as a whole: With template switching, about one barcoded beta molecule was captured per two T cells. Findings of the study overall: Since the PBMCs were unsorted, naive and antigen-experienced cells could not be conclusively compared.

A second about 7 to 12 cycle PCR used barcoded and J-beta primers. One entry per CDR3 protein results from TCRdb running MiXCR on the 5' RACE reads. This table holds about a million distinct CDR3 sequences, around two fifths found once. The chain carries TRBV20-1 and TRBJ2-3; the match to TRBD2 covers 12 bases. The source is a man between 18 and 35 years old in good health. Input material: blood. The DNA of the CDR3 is TGCAGTGCTAGACTAGCGGGGGGGCAAAGAGATACGCAGTATTTT. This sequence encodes CSARLAGGQRDTQYF.